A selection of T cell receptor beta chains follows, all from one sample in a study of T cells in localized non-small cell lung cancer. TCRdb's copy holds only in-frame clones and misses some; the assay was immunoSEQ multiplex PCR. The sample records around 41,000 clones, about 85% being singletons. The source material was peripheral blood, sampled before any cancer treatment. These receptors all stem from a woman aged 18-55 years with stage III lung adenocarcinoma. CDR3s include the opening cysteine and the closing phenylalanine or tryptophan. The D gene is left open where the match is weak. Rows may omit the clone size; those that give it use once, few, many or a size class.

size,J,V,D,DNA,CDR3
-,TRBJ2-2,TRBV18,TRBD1,TGTGCCAGCTCAACACGACAGGGTCTAACCGGGGAGCTGTTTTTT,CASSTRQGLTGELFF
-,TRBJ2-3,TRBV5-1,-,TGCGCCAGCAGCCAGGAGGGTACGGGCCCAGATACGCAGTATTTT,CASSQEGTGPDTQYF
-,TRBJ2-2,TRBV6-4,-,TGTGCCAGCAGTGACCCGGGACACACCGGGGAGCTGTTTTTT,CASSDPGHTGELFF
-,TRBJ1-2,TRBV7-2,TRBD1,TGTGCCAGCAGCGTCGGGGTGGGACAGGGGGCGACGAGCTATGGCTACACCTTC,CASSVGVGQGATSYGYTF
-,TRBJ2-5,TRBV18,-,TGTGCCAGCTCACCTTCCGGCCATTCGAAAGAGACCCAGTACTTC,CASSPSGHSKETQYF
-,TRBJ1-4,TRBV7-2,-,TGTGCCAGCAGCCCCCCGGGGCATGAAAAACTGTTTTTT,CASSPPGHEKLFF
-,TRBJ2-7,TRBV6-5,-,TGTGCCAGCAGTTACAATCCAGGGGAACAGAGCGAGCAGTACTTC,CASSYNPGEQSEQYF
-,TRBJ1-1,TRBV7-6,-,TGTGCCAGCAGCTCGATGACAGCCTCGAACACTGAAGCTTTCTTT,CASSSMTASNTEAFF
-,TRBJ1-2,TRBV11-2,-,TGTGCCAGCAGCGGTTTAGCGTTGGGAGGCTACACCTTC,CASSGLALGGYTF
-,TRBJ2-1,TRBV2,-,TGTGCCAGCAGTGGGAACAATGAGCAGTTCTTC,CASSGNNEQFF
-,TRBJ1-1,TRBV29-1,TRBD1,TGCAGCGTAAACAGGGGGGCCACTGAAGCTTTCTTT,CSVNRGATEAFF
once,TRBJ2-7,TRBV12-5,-,TGTGCTAGTGGCCCCGGGGGAAGGGTTTCCTACGAGCAGTACTTC,CASGPGGRVSYEQYF
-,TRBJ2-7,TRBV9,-,TGTGCCAGCAGCCCCCGGGGCTCCTACGAGCAGTACTTC,CASSPRGSYEQYF
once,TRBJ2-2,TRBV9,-,TGTGCCAGCAGCCCCGCGGGGCGCCGCGGGGAGCTGTTTTTT,CASSPAGRRGELFF
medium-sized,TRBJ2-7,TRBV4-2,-,TGTGCCAGCAGCCAAGCGACGGGGGACTCCTACGAGCAGTACTTC,CASSQATGDSYEQYF
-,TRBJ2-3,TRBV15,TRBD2,TGTGCCACCAGCAGGGGACTAGCGGATGCAACAGATACGCAGTATTTT,CATSRGLADATDTQYF
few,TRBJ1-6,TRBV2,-,TGTGCCAGCAGAAGGCAGGCGGAACCCCTCCACTTT,CASRRQAEPLHF
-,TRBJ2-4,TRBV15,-,TGTGCCACCAGCAGCCGGCGCGAAAACATTCAGTACTTC,CATSSRRENIQYF
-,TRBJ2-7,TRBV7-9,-,TGTGCCAGCAGCTGGGGGGGGCCGAACTACGAGCAGTACTTC,CASSWGGPNYEQYF
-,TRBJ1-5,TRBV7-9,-,TGTGCCAGCAGCCCAGGGAGCAATCAGCCCCAGCATTTT,CASSPGSNQPQHF
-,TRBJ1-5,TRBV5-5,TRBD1,TGTGCCAGCAGCTCGACAGGGGGAATGGAGCCCCAGCATTTT,CASSSTGGMEPQHF
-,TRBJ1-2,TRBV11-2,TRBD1,TGTGCCAGCAGCTCCGGGACAGGGGGACTCTATGGCTACACCTTC,CASSSGTGGLYGYTF
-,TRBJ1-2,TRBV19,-,TGTGCCAGTAGCCGGGACTTTAACTATGGCTACACCTTC,CASSRDFNYGYTF
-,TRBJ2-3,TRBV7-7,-,TGTGCCAGCAGCTCCAGTCCCAGAGATACGCAGTATTTT,CASSSSPRDTQYF
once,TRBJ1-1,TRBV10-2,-,TGCGCCAGCAGTGATGGGGGGTGGGGGTTGGACACTGAAGCTTTCTTT,CASSDGGWGLDTEAFF
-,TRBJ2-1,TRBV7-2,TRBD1,TGTGCCAGCAGCCCCGGGACAGGGTGGAGCAATGAGCAGTTCTTC,CASSPGTGWSNEQFF
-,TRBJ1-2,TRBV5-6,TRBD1,TGTGCCAGCAGTTTGGCATCAGGGGGGGCCTTTGGCTACACCTTC,CASSLASGGAFGYTF
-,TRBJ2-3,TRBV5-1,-,TGCGCCAGCAGCCCCGGGGATCTCACAGATACGCAGTATTTT,CASSPGDLTDTQYF
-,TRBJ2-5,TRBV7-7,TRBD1,TGTGCTAGCAGTCCGGACAGGGCCCAAGAGACCCAGTACTTC,CASSPDRAQETQYF
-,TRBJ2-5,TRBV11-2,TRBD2,TGTGCCAGCAGCACGAGCGGGGGGGCTTATGAGACCCAGTACTTC,CASSTSGGAYETQYF
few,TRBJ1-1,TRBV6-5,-,TGTGCCAGCAGTTGGACTGCGAACACTGAAGCTTTCTTT,CASSWTANTEAFF
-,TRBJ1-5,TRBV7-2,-,TGTGCCAGCAGCCTAACGCCCCAAAATCAGCCCCAGCATTTT,CASSLTPQNQPQHF
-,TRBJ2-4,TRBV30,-,TGTGCCTGGAGTCTCGGTCAGGGAGGAAACATTCAGTACTTC,CAWSLGQGGNIQYF
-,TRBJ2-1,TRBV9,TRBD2,TGTGCCAGCAGCGTAGTGAGCGGGGACTACAATGAGCAGTTCTTC,CASSVVSGDYNEQFF
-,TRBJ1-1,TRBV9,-,TGTGCCAGCAGCCCATCCAGTATCAGCCTGAACACTGAAGCTTTCTTT,CASSPSSISLNTEAFF
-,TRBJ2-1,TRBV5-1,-,TGCGCCAGCAGCTTGGGTGGGGGACCTGCTTACAATGAGCAGTTCTTC,CASSLGGGPAYNEQFF
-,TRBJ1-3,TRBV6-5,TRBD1,TGTGCCAGCAGTAGAGGGACAGGGGCCGTCGGCACCATATATTTT,CASSRGTGAVGTIYF
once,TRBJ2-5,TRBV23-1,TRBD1,TGCGCCAGCACCTGGACAGGGGGGAACGTGAAGACCCAGTACTTC,CASTWTGGNVKTQYF
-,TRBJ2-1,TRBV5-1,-,TGCGCCAGCAGCCCCCTACAGGGTTCCTTTTACAATGAGCAGTTCTTC,CASSPLQGSFYNEQFF
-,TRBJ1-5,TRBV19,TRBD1,TGTGCCAGTAGTATGCCCCAGGGGACAGGGGTGATGCCCCAGCATTTT,CASSMPQGTGVMPQHF
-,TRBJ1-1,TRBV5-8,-,TGTGCCAGCAGAATTCTTGTTCAAAGGGCTGCCACTGAAGCTTTCTTT,CASRILVQRAATEAFF